The 17 T cell receptor beta chains given below trace back to one sample, sequenced in a study of control samples from healthy donors and cancer patients. Sequencing was performed with immunoSEQ multiplex PCR; in TCRdb, only in-frame clones are kept and a portion is missing. Altogether about 89,000 clones are present, roughly nine tenths being singletons, with the ten largest covering 20% to 25%. Sequenced input: blood. All receptors come from a young man in good health.

This sequence joins TRBV27 and TRBJ1-5; 7 bases line up with TRBD1. Germline CDR1 is MNHEY and CDR2 is SMNVEV (reference sequence). The CDR3 covers 13 residues. With 4 bases clipped from V and 4 bases from J, the junction kept 1 base outside the gene matches. CDR3 DNA sequence: TGTGCCAGCAGTTGGACAGGTAATCAGCCCCAGCATTTT. It codes for CASSWTGNQPQHF.

The V and J genes are TRBV28 and TRBJ1-3, with D tentatively TRBD1 (6 bases). The CDR3 totals 16 residues. The germline V and J ends were trimmed by 5 bases and 5 bases, with 19 bases remaining between them. Germline V lookup: CDR1 MDHEN, CDR2 SYDVKM. The CDR3 nucleotides are TGTGCCAGCAGTCTCACAGGGAAGGCGTTCCGAAACACCATATATTTT. It yields the protein CASSLTGKAFRNTIYF.

The chain links TRBV6-1 to TRBJ1-1, with D hard to call. The CDR3 consists of 12 residues. V gave up 1 base and J gave up 4 bases, with 4 bases separating them. In germline, CDR1 is MNHNS, CDR2 SASEGT. CDR3 in DNA: TGTGCCAGCAGTGAAGGGAGCACTGAAGCTTTCTTT. It encodes CASSEGSTEAFF.

The chain uses TRBV7-3 and TRBJ2-3; a possible D gene is TRBD1 (8 bases). Per the germline V gene, CDR1 is SGHTA and CDR2 is FQGTGA. This CDR3 is built from 16 residues. With 3 bases removed from V and 1 base from J, the gap between germline ends came to 14 bases. CDR3 amino acids: CASSLTGEGRTDTQYF. CDR3 nucleotides: TGTGCCAGCAGCTTGACAGGGGAGGGGCGCACAGATACGCAGTATTTT.

The gene calls are TRBV6-5 and TRBJ2-5; 8 bases line up with TRBD1. Trimming removed 1 base from V and 1 base from J; junction bases left unmatched: 2. The germline V gene has CDR1 MNHEY and CDR2 SVGAGI. The CDR3 totals 15 residues. CDR3 DNA sequence: TGTGCCAGCAGTTACTTAGGACAGGGCCAAGAGACCCAGTACTTC. It is translated as CASSYLGQGQETQYF.

The chain is built from TRBV21-1 and TRBJ1-2. TRBV21-1 is a known pseudogene. The CDR3 contains 15 residues. This CDR3 reads CASSKDDQLEGGYTF. The CDR3 region has the DNA TGTGCCAGCAGCAAAGACGATCAACTTGAGGGTGGCTACACCTTC.

This chain connects TRBV11-2 to TRBJ1-2; 11 nucleotides agree with TRBD1. The length of the CDR3 is 18 residues. The germline V gene has CDR1 SGHAT and CDR2 FQNNGV. The ends lost 2 bases at V and 4 bases at J; junction bases unmatched: 12. The CDR3 here is CASSLKGGQGAFLYGYTF. The CDR3 DNA reads TGTGCCAGCAGCTTAAAGGGAGGACAGGGGGCCTTCCTCTATGGCTACACCTTC.

This CDR3 reads CASSLVSTGGGEKLFF. For the CDR3, the DNA is TGTGCCAGCAGCTTAGTTTCGACAGGGGGCGGTGAAAAACTGTTTTTT. The chain carries TRBV7-9 and TRBJ1-4; 10 nucleotides match TRBD1. The germline V gene encodes CDR1 SEHNR and CDR2 FQNEAQ (reference sequence). V lost 1 base to trimming and J lost 7 bases; unmatched junction nucleotides: 6. The CDR3 has 16 residues. Looking up the rest from reference TRBV7-9 and TRBJ1-4 gives the full variable domain: DTGVSQNPRHKITKRGQNVTFRCDPISEHNRLYWYRQTLGQGPEFLTYFQNEAQLEKSRLLSDRFSAERPKGSFSTLEIQRTEQGDSAMYLCASSLVSTGGGEKLFFGSGTQLSVL.

The rearrangement links TRBV5-4 to TRBJ2-5, with 8 nucleotides matching TRBD1. CDR1 is SGHNT and CDR2 is YYREEE in the germline V gene (reference sequence). Trimming removed 4 bases from V and 5 bases from J; junction bases left unmatched: 16. This CDR3 spans 17 amino acids. CDR3: CASSPGGTGQGGETQYF. CDR3 coding DNA: TGTGCCAGCAGCCCGGGCGGGACCGGACAGGGCGGCGAGACCCAGTACTTC.

The chain uses TRBV6-5 and TRBJ1-1, with D perhaps TRBD1 (6 bases). Per the germline V gene, CDR1 is MNHEY and CDR2 is SVGAGI. V shed 7 bases and J shed 6 bases, with 21 bases lying between them. The CDR3 is 15 residues long. The CDR3 is CASMVGGASRAEAFF. The DNA for the CDR3 is TGTGCCAGCATGGTGGGGGGGGCAAGTAGGGCTGAAGCTTTCTTT.

This chain uses TRBV2 with TRBJ2-5; either TRBD1 or TRBD2 may supply D (5 bases each). V was trimmed by 7 bases and J by 5 bases, leaving 14 bases between them. Germline V gene lookup returns CDR1 SNHLY and CDR2 FYNNEI. The CDR3 contains 13 residues. CDR3 residues: CASTMGVRETQYF. As DNA, the CDR3 is TGTGCCAGCACCATGGGGGTCCGGGAGACCCAGTACTTC.

This chain uses TRBV5-6 with TRBJ2-7, with 10 bases lining up with TRBD2. With 4 bases clipped from V and 0 bases from J, the junction kept 4 bases outside the gene matches. The CDR3 totals 15 residues. CDR1 and CDR2 (germline): SGHDT, YYEEEE. The CDR3 DNA follows: TGTGCCAGCAGCGGGACTAGCGCCTACTCCTACGAGCAGTACGTC. Translation gives CASSGTSAYSYEQYV.

Note on this clone: Compared with germline, one end of the junction differs, possibly owing to a read error. V gene TRBV29-1 combines with J gene TRBJ2-1, with D possibly being TRBD2 (6 bases). This CDR3 is 13 amino acids long. Germline CDR1 reads SQVTM; CDR2 reads ANQGSEA. The CDR3 bases are TGCAGCGTTGAAGAGGCCGGGAGACATGAGCAGCTCTTC. Protein sequence: CSVEEAGRHEQLF.

The chain has TRBV6-5 and TRBJ1-4, with no clear D. This CDR3 comprises 14 residues. Germline CDR1 MNHEY, CDR2 SVGAGI. Trimming stripped 7 bases from V and 0 bases from J, with 9 bases between. CDR3 nucleotide sequence: TGTGCCAGCATTAGGAGCGCAACTAATGAAAAACTGTTTTTT. Its translation: CASIRSATNEKLFF.

In this sample, this clone turned up once. This chain links TRBV6-5 with TRBJ2-7; 9 positions agree with TRBD2. This CDR3 has 13 amino acids. Trimming took 8 bases from V and 3 from J; bases not matched to a gene: 5. The V gene's germline CDR1 is MNHEY and CDR2 SVGAGI. As DNA, the CDR3 is TGTGCCAGCGGGGCGGGGGGGCGCTACGAGCAGTACGTC. Protein product: CASGAGGRYEQYV.

The chain has TRBV10-1 and TRBJ1-1, with D perhaps TRBD1 (6 bases). This CDR3 contains 13 residues. The V and J ends lost 2 bases and 5 bases respectively, with 9 bases between them. CDR1 is WNHNN and CDR2 is SYGVQD in the germline V gene (reference sequence). CDR3 loop: CASSERGGTEAFF. Here the CDR3 DNA reads TGCGCCAGCAGTGAGAGAGGGGGAACTGAAGCTTTCTTT.

This clone was seen many times. The CDR3 bases are TGTGCTAGTGGTTTGGACCCAGGGGGAAACACCATATATTTT. Amino acid sequence: CASGLDPGGNTIYF. The chain recombines TRBV12-5 with TRBJ1-3; D may be TRBD1 (5 bases). The CDR3 is made up of 14 amino acids. The V gene lost 1 base and the J gene lost 4 bases, with 8 bases spanning the gap. CDR1 LGHNT and CDR2 FRNRAP come from the germline V gene.